The T cell receptor (beta chain) under discussion was sequenced for a study of radiotherapy plus CTLA-4 blockade in lung cancer. Study details: Objective responses were observed in 18% of patients, and disease control was achieved by 30% to 40%.

Clones were sequenced by immunoSEQ multiplex PCR, and TCRdb holds only the in-frame ones, with some missing. The sample carries 120,000 or so clones, about nine tenths recorded once. CDR1 is LNHDA, CDR2 SQIVND, per germline (reference sequence). Trimming removed 5 bases at V and 3 bases at J, with 8 bases between. The CDR3 contains 13 residues. The gene calls are TRBV19 and TRBJ1-5, with D uncertain. The starting material was peripheral blood, obtained from a patient treated with radiotherapy plus ipilimumab. The clonotype comes from a human donor with non-small cell lung cancer that progressed on radiotherapy plus ipilimumab. The CDR3 sequence is CASSVRDNQPQHF. Written as DNA, the CDR3 is TGTGCCAGTAGTGTAAGGGACAATCAGCCCCAGCATTTT.